This T cell receptor beta chain stems from a study of cytomegalovirus exposure and HLA in healthy donors. Study-wide context: Researchers found that about 82% of some 400 genotyped donors fell within the Caucasian-associated ancestry cluster.

The CDR3 runs 15 residues. V trimming: 4 bases; J trimming: 3 bases; junction bases outside the gene matches: 5. CDR1 is LNHNV and CDR2 is YYDKDF in the germline V gene (reference sequence). In the PCR, 60 Vbeta and 13 Jbeta primers were used. TCRdb's table, derived via immunoSEQ multiplex PCR, lists solely in-frame clones and lacks some. The sample records about 170,000 clones, around 76% being singletons. The TCR originated in a female donor in good health and CMV-seronegative. The V gene is TRBV15, the J gene TRBJ1-3; 8 bases map to TRBD1. Sequenced: PBMCs. The CDR3: CATSKDRASGNTIYF. For the CDR3, the DNA is TGTGCCACCAGCAAGGACAGGGCGAGTGGAAACACCATATATTTT. Full variable domain (outside the CDR3, taken from reference TRBV15 and TRBJ1-3): DAMVIQNPRYQVTQFGKPVTLSCSQTLNHNVMYWYQQKSSQAPKLLFHYYDKDFNNEADTPDNFQSRRPNTSFCFLDIRSPGLGDTAMYLCATSKDRASGNTIYFGEGSWLTVV.